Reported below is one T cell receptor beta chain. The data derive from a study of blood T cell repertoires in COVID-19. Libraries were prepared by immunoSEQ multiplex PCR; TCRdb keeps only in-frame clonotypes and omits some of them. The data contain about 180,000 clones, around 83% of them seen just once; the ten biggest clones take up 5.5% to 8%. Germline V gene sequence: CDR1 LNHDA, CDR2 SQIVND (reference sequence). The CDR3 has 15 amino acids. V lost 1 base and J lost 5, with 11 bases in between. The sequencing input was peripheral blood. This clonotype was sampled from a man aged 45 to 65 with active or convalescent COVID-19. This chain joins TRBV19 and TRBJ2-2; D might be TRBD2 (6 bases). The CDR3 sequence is CASSIGRGMTGELFF. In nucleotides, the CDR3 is TGTGCCAGTAGTATAGGACGGGGGATGACCGGGGAGCTGTTTTTT.